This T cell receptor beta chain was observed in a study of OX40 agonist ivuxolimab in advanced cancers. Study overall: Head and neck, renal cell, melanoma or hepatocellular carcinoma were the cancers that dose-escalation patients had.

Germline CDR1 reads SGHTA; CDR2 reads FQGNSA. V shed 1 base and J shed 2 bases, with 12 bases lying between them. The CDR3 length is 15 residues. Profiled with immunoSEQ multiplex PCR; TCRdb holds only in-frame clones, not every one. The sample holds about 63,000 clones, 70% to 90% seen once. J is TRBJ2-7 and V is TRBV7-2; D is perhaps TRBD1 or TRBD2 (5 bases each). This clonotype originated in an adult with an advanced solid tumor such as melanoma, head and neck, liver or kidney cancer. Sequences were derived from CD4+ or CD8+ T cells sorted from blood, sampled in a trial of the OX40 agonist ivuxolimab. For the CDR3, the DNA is TGTGCCAGCAGCTTAGGTGGGACGGAAGCCTACGAGCAGTACTTC. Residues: CASSLGGTEAYEQYF.